This T cell receptor (beta chain) stems from a study of blood T cell repertoires in COVID-19. This clone came up once. Measured with immunoSEQ multiplex PCR; TCRdb has only the in-frame clones, and not every one. The sample contains roughly 250,000 clones, about 80% of which appear only once. V lost 5 bases to trimming and J lost 10 bases, with 15 bases between them. This CDR3 comprises 13 residues. Germline V gene data show CDR1 as MDHEN and CDR2 as SYDVKM. The J gene is TRBJ2-1, the V gene TRBV28, with D possibly TRBD1 on 6 matching bases. The material sequenced was peripheral blood. This clonotype originated in an elderly woman with active or convalescent COVID-19. As DNA, the CDR3 is TGTGCCAGCAGTCTGATATCCGGGACAGAGCAGTTCTTC. Its translation: CASSLISGTEQFF. The full variable domain, completed using reference TRBV28 and TRBJ2-1, is DVKVTQSSRYLVKRTGEKVFLECVQDMDHENMFWYRQDPGLGLRLIYFSYDVKMKEKGDIPEGYSVSREKKERFSLILESASTNQTSMYLCASSLISGTEQFFGPGTRLTVL.